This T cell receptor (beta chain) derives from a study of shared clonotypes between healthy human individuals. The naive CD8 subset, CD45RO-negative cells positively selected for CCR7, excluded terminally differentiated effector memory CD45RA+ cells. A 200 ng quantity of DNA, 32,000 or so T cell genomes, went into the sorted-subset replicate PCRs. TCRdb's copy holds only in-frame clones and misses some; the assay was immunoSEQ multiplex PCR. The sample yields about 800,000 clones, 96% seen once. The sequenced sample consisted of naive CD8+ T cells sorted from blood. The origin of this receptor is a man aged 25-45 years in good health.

For the CDR3, the DNA is TGTGCCAGCAGCTTAAGCGGGAGGGCAAGGGGTGAGCAGTTCTTC. It translates to CASSLSGRARGEQFF. The V call is TRBV13, the J call TRBJ2-1, with 10 nucleotides matching TRBD2. The trim removed 2 bases at V and 9 bases at J, leaving 7 bases unmatched. The CDR3 contains 15 residues. Germline V CDR1 and CDR2: PRHDT, FYEKMQ (reference sequence).